The entry below gives a single T cell receptor (beta chain) sequence along with its context. This clone came up once. Its specific antigen is unknown. Base qualities are not provided; no much larger clone lies one nucleotide away. The collaborating institutions used their own protocols to collect whole blood in K2EDTA tubes. For TCRbeta analysis, collaborators shipped samples as frozen whole blood, isolated PBMCs, or DNA extracted from either of those sample types. The sample belongs to a study of blood T cell repertoires in COVID-19 (dated by TCRdb to 2020 to 2021). Regarding the complete study: Collaborator samples came from the United States, Italy and Spain and covered acute and convalescent phases of COVID-19. The prospective study material was composed of cDNA or gDNA derived from T cells, B-cell-depleted T cells, or PBMCs. The dataset comprised deeply sampled blood TCRbeta repertoires from subjects exposed to, actively infected with, or recovered from COVID-19. The repertoires were made available in a free public database intended to serve as a resource for research on the immune response to SARS-CoV-2. The samples were drawn from the first 160 participants of the ongoing ImmuneRACE study and from 950 to 1,500 subjects provided by 6 global collaborators. The sample metadata nearly always contained a de-identified subject ID, COVID-19 status, age in years and sex. Where HLA class I and class II types were available, the types were taken from metadata supplied by the sample provider, not from assay-based typing.

TCRbeta CDR3 regions were amplified from genomic DNA using the immunoSEQ Assay, a bias-controlled multiplex PCR. In the paper's pipeline: The number of nucleated cells in each sample was estimated by amplification of reference gene primers within the assay. Sequence reads were collapsed and filtered to measure the absolute abundance of every unique TCRbeta CDR3 rearrangement. For each sample, productive Simpson clonality was calculated by taking the square root of Simpson's diversity index across productive rearrangements. TCRdb obtained this table from immuneACCESS and retained in-frame rearrangements with V and J assigned. These tables miss some clones; where compared with another copy, unresolved V genes account for less than half of the shortfall, and the remainder is unexplained. V and J calls and clone size come straight from that table; D and trimming were deduced from the DNA. Across this sample there are about 120,000 clones, with around 68% seen only once. 6% to 8.5% of the sample lies in the top ten.

Results the study describes overall, beyond this receptor: The quantity of clinical and demographic metadata differed by source and by participant and was supplied without curation.

The cysteine opens and the phenylalanine closes a CDR3 of 12 amino acids. Of the read, only the CDR3 DNA is kept; its 36 bases are in frame from base 1. In the germline V gene (reference sequence), CDR1 corresponds to MNHEY and CDR2 to SMNVEV. From V the trimming removes 9 bases and from J it removes 11 bases, while the gene matches leave 7 bases of the junction unaccounted for. The chain links TRBV27 with TRBJ1-1; 12 bases in the junction line up with TRBD1. Sequenced material: peripheral blood. This TCR came from an older woman with acute or convalescent COVID-19. Read as DNA, the sequence is TGTGCCAGTGGGACAGGGGGCGCGAGGGCTTTCTTT. The translation is CASGTGGARAFF.